This T cell receptor (beta chain) came from a study of Ad26.COV2.S vaccination and SARS-CoV-2 variants. Study context: Ad26.COV2.S, an intramuscular injection, was given once or twice 56 days apart. Study-level results: Reports say spike-specific CD8+ and CD4+ T cell responses covered substantial breadth after vaccination.

Specified treatment: 15 to 20 received Ad26.COV2.S at low or high dose, single or two shots; about 5 received placebo; per-sample allocation not given. It was on day 63 after the first vaccine or placebo injection that samples were taken. Adults aged 18-55 years in Boston included the donor. SARS-CoV-2 spike from the Wuhan strain was encoded by the vaccine, an Ad26 vector. This clone was counted a single time. The antigen is not known. This table comes from immunoSEQ multiplex PCR, and its TCRdb copy is limited to in-frame clones, with some not included. The repertoire holds more than 300,000 clones, with 88% as singletons. V dropped 0 bases and J dropped 6 bases, with 7 bases sitting between them. CDR1 and CDR2 (germline): SGHDT, YYEEEE. The CDR3 sequence is 14 residues long.

The specimen was peripheral blood, collected in a trial of Ad26.COV2.S vaccine versus placebo. The source is a person aged 18-65 years who received the Ad26.COV2.S COVID-19 vaccine or a placebo. The gene calls are TRBV5-6 and TRBJ1-6; no clear D. The DNA of the CDR3 is TGTGCCAGCAGCTTGGATAGATCTAATTCACCCCTCCACTTT. Protein sequence: CASSLDRSNSPLHF.